A selection of T cell receptor beta chains follows, all from one sample in a study of blood T cell repertoires in COVID-19. TCRdb's table, derived via immunoSEQ multiplex PCR, lists solely in-frame clones and lacks some. The sample yields around 60,000 clones, around nine tenths seen once. Sequenced input: peripheral blood. The origin of the receptors is a human donor in a cohort sampled during active COVID-19. CDR3s include the opening cysteine and the closing phenylalanine or tryptophan. Each record gives: J gene, V gene, CDR3 protein.

J gene: TRBJ2-1; V gene: TRBV24-1; CDR3 protein: CATRGGTSGYNEQFF
J gene: TRBJ1-6; V gene: TRBV28; CDR3 protein: CASSRIRQLNNSPLHF
J gene: TRBJ2-7; V gene: TRBV27; CDR3 protein: CASSPTDLSSYEQYF
J gene: TRBJ2-7; V gene: TRBV19; CDR3 protein: CASSTGGLSEQYF
J gene: TRBJ2-5; V gene: TRBV15; CDR3 protein: CATSKGSGAGGETQYF
J gene: TRBJ1-1; V gene: TRBV30; CDR3 protein: CAGQGTEAFF
J gene: TRBJ2-7; V gene: TRBV14; CDR3 protein: CASSQGAGEQYF
J gene: TRBJ1-1; V gene: TRBV27; CDR3 protein: CASSLSSSYTEAFF
J gene: TRBJ1-1; V gene: TRBV19; CDR3 protein: CASSRGSLNTEAFF
J gene: TRBJ2-7; V gene: TRBV27; CDR3 protein: CASSLQGTYEQYF
J gene: TRBJ1-1; V gene: TRBV9; CDR3 protein: CASSQNHRTGSTEAFF
J gene: TRBJ1-1; V gene: TRBV5-6; CDR3 protein: CASSFGTGLTEAFF
J gene: TRBJ2-3; V gene: TRBV14; CDR3 protein: CASTPRAYSTDTQYF
J gene: TRBJ1-4; V gene: TRBV5-5; CDR3 protein: CASSLTGGQGEKLFF
J gene: TRBJ1-2; V gene: TRBV6-5; CDR3 protein: CASSLGLNYGYTF
J gene: TRBJ2-7; V gene: TRBV30; CDR3 protein: CAWSVWDSYEQYF
J gene: TRBJ2-1; V gene: TRBV27; CDR3 protein: CASSRHTPGTSGGSEQFF
J gene: TRBJ2-7; V gene: TRBV5-4; CDR3 protein: CASSFSGDEQYF
J gene: TRBJ1-1; V gene: TRBV27; CDR3 protein: CASSFGQGLAEAFF
J gene: TRBJ2-1; V gene: TRBV20-1; CDR3 protein: CSAQPYNEQFF
J gene: TRBJ1-2; V gene: TRBV4-3; CDR3 protein: CASSLNRGHGYTF
J gene: TRBJ2-7; V gene: TRBV4-3; CDR3 protein: CASSQEGEAGGSYEQYF